The sample holds a few counts of the clone carrying this T cell receptor beta chain. Its antigen is unknown. At least 7 million PBMCs were isolated per sample. Germline V gene lookup returns CDR1 ENHRY and CDR2 SYGVKD. The CDR3 length is 15 residues. V lost 4 bases, J lost 5 bases, and 15 bases lay in between. Using a J-beta primer mix together with a sample-barcoded 5' primer, a second PCR was run for roughly 7 to 12 cycles. One entry per CDR3 protein results from TCRdb running MiXCR on the 5' RACE reads. Of about a million distinct CDR3 sequences detected, 51% appear once; the ten largest clones hold about a fifth. This entry belongs to a study of blood T cells in healthy people across ages. Whole-study results and caveats: The donors' CMV status was not determined, possibly confounding changes in expanded clonotypes.

This TCR came from a woman in her fifties or sixties in good health. Sequencing was performed on blood. The chain is built from TRBV10-3 and TRBJ2-1; D not certain. CDR3 nucleotides: TGTGCCATCAGTGGCGGCAGCTACTCAAACAATGAGCAGTTCTTC. This gives the protein CAISGGSYSNNEQFF.